At least ten counts were recorded for the clone carrying this T cell receptor beta chain. No antigen is known for it. This sample stems from a study of T cells in Graves' hyperthyroidism and ophthalmopathy. Whole-study findings and limits: In the blood, most expanded thyroid clonotypes above 0.001 appeared as well.

Germline assignment: CDR1 SEHNR and CDR2 FQNEAQ (reference sequence). V was clipped by 1 base and J by 9 bases, with 1 base between them. The CDR3 has 11 amino acids. TCR beta CDR3 sequences were amplified from RNA transcripts. The study used the HTBI primer set for a first-round RT-PCR of the TCR CDR3. A single record per CDR3 protein comes from TCRdb applying MiXCR to the multiplex PCR reads. The table lists roughly 420,000 distinct CDR3 sequences, 15% to 18% of them singletons. Investigators excluded patients with uncontrolled infection, other autoimmune disease, pregnancy or lactation. V usage is TRBV7-9 and J usage is TRBJ1-6; D call uncertain. The TCR comes from a woman aged 18-29 years with Graves' hyperthyroidism. The sample was blood. For the CDR3, the DNA is TGTGCCAGCAGCTTAGGTTCACCCCTCCACTTT. This translates into CASSLGSPLHF.